One sample yielded the 6 T cell receptor beta chains listed below, sequenced in a study of PD-1 blockade in classical Hodgkin lymphoma. The method was immunoSEQ multiplex PCR; TCRdb's version includes in-frame clones alone and lacks a portion of them. The data hold more than 70,000 clones, with 85% to 95% observed a single time. After autologous stem cell transplantation all patients relapsed, and prior brentuximab vedotin exposure differed between cohorts. The material was peripheral blood mononuclear cells (PBMCs), obtained before the second cycle of nivolumab. These receptors came from a human donor with classical Hodgkin lymphoma.

The chain has TRBV11-2 and TRBJ1-1; TRBD1 might be the D (5 bases). Germline V gene data show CDR1 as SGHAT and CDR2 as FQNNGV. V was cut by 0 bases and J by 6 bases, with 11 bases left in between. The CDR3 totals 14 residues. Here the CDR3 DNA reads TGTGCCAGCAGCTTAGAGGAAGGGACTGCTGAAGCTTTCTTT. Translation gives CASSLEEGTAEAFF.

The J gene is TRBJ2-7, the V gene TRBV11-2, with 7 bases that match TRBD1. J lost 5 bases, V lost 6 bases, and 13 bases had no gene match. The CDR3 sequence is 15 residues long. Germline V gene lookup returns CDR1 SGHAT and CDR2 FQNNGV. This CDR3 reads CASRAPGQRSHEQYF. Here the CDR3 DNA reads TGTGCCAGCAGAGCCCCGGGACAGAGATCCCACGAGCAGTACTTC.

This sequence joins TRBV5-3 and TRBJ1-4, with a weak D call TRBD1 (6 bases). TRBV5-3 carries the ORF label, with uncertain function. The CDR3 length is 19 residues. V lost 7 bases, J lost 12 bases, and 37 bases lay in between. This CDR3 is CARSYGGRPSPNRGLELFF. For the CDR3, the DNA is TGTGCCAGATCCTACGGGGGGCGGCCATCCCCAAATCGAGGATTGGAACTGTTTTTT.

This chain connects TRBV18 to TRBJ1-1; 9 bases are shared with TRBD1. Trimming cost V 1 base and J 1 base; bases outside gene matches: 10. The length of the CDR3 is 18 residues. CDR1 KGHSH and CDR2 LQKENI come from the germline V gene. The CDR3 sequence is CASSPLDSGTGPNTEAFF. Here the CDR3 DNA reads TGTGCCAGCTCACCACTCGATTCCGGGACAGGGCCGAACACTGAAGCTTTCTTT. The full variable domain, with the rest looked up from reference TRBV18 and TRBJ1-1, is NAGVMQNPRHLVRRRGQEARLRCSPMKGHSHVYWYRQLPEEGLKFMVYLQKENIIDESGMPKERFSAEFPKEGPSILRIQQVVRGDSAAYFCASSPLDSGTGPNTEAFFGQGTRLTVV.

CDR3 residues: CASSIQGWGYTF. In DNA form, the CDR3 reads TGTGCCAGCAGCATACAGGGTTGGGGCTACACCTTC. J is TRBJ1-2 and V is TRBV28; the D gene is possibly TRBD1 (6 bases). This CDR3 region has 12 residues. Germline CDR1 and CDR2: MDHEN and SYDVKM. Trimming stripped 6 bases from V and 8 bases from J, with 13 bases between.

This clone was found a few times. This chain joins TRBV6-6 and TRBJ1-3; no firm D call. With 7 bases removed from V and 3 bases from J, the gap between germline ends came to 10 bases. The length of the CDR3 is 13 residues. The germline gives CDR1 MNHNY, CDR2 SVGAGI (reference sequence). CDR3 residues: CASNWAGGNTIYF. The DNA of the CDR3 is TGTGCCAGCAACTGGGCTGGTGGAAACACCATATATTTT.